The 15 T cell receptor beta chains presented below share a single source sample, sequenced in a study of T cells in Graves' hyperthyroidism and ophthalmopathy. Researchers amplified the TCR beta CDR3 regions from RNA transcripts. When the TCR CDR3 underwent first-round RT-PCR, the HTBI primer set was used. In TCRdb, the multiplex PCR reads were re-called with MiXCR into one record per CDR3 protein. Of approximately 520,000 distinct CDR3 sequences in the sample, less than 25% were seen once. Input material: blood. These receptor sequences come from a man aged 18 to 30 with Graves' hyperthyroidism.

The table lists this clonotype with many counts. For the CDR3, the DNA is TGTGCCAGCAGTACGGCTTTGAACACTGAAGCTTTCTTT. As protein: CASSTALNTEAFF. The gene calls are TRBV6-2 or TRBV6-3 and TRBJ1-1; no reliable D call. The CDR3 contains 13 residues. Germline-derived CDR1 and CDR2 are MNHEY and SVGEGT. The germline V and J ends were trimmed by 5 bases and 0 bases, with 7 bases remaining between them.

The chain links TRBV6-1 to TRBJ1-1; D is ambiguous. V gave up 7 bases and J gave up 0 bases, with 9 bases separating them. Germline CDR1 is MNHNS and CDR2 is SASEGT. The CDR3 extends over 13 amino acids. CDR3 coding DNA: TGTGCCAGCACCGAGGCCTTGAACACTGAAGCTTTCTTT. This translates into CASTEALNTEAFF.

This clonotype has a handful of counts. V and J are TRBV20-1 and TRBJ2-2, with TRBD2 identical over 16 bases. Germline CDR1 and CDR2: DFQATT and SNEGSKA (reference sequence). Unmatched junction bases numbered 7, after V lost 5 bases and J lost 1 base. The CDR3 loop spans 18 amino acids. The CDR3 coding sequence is TGCAGTGCTGATCCGGGACTAGCGGGGGGGAAGAACACCGGGGAGCTGTTTTTT. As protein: CSADPGLAGGKNTGELFF.

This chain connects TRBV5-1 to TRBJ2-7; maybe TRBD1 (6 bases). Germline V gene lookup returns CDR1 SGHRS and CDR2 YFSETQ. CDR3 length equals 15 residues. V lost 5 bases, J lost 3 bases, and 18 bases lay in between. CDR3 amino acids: CASRLLPGEDYEQYF. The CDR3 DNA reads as TGCGCCAGCAGACTGTTGCCAGGGGAAGACTACGAGCAGTACTTC.

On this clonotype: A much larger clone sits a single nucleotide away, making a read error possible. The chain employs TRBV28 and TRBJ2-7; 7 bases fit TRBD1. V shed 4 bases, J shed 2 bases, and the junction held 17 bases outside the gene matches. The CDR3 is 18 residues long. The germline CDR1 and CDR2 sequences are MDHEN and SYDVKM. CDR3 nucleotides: TGTGCCAGCAGTTACCCCGAACAGGGGATTAGGGCCACCTACGAGCAGTACGTC. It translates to CASSYPEQGIRATYEQYV.

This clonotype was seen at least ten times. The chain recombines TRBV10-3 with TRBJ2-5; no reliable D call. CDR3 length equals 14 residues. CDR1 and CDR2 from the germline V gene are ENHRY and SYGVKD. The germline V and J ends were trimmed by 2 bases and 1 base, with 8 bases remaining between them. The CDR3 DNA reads TGTGCCATCAGTGAGCTCTCCCTCCAAGAGACCCAGTACTTC. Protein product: CAISELSLQETQYF.

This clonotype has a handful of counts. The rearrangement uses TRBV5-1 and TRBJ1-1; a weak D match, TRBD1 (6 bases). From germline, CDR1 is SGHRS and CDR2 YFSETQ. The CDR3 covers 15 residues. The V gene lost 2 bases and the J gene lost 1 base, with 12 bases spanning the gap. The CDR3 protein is CASSFYGGSNTEAFF. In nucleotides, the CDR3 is TGCGCCAGCAGCTTCTATGGGGGCTCGAACACTGAAGCTTTCTTT.

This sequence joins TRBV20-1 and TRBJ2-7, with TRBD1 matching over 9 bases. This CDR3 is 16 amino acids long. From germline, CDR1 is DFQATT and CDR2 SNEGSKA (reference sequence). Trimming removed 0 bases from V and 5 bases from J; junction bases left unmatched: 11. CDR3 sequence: CSARDRLGTGINEQYF. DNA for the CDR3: TGCAGTGCTAGAGATCGTTTAGGGACAGGGATCAACGAGCAGTACTTC.

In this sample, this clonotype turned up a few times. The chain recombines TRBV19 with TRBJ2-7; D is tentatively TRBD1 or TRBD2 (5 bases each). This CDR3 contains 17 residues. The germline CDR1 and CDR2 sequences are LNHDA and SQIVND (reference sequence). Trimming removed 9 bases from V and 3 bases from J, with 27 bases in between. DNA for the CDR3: TGTGCCAGCAGTCACTTGGCAGGCCCCGGGACCAGCTACGAGCAGTACTTC. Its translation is CASSHLAGPGTSYEQYF.

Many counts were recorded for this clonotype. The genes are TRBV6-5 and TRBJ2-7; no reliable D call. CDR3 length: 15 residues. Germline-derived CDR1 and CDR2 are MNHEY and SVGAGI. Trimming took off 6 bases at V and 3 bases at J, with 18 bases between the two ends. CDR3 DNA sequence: TGTGCCAGCAGCCTAGACGTACGGGTCGGCTACGAGCAGTACTTC. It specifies CASSLDVRVGYEQYF.

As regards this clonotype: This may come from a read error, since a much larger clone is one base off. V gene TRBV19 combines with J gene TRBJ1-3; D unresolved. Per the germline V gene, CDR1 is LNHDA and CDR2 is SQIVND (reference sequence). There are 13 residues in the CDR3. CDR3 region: CASSVDLGNTIDF. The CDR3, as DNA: TGTGCCAGTAGTGTGGACCTCGGAAACACCATAGATTTT.

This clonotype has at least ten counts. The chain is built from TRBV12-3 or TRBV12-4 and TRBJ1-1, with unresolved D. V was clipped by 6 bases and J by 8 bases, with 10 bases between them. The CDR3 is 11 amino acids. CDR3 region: CASSFTGEAFF. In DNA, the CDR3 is TGTGCCAGCAGCTTCACGGGCGAAGCTTTCTTT.

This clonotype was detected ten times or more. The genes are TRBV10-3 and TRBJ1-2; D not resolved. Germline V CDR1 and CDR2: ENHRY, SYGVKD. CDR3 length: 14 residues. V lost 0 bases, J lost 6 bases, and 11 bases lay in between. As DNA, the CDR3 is TGTGCCATCAGTGAGTCCGGAGGTCCCCATGGCTACACCTTC. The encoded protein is CAISESGGPHGYTF.

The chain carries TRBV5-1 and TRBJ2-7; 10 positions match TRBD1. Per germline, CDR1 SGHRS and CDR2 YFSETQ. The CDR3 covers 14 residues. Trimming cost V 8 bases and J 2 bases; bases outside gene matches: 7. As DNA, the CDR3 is TGCGCCAGTACGACAGGGGGCATGACCTACGAGCAGTACTTC. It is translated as CASTTGGMTYEQYF. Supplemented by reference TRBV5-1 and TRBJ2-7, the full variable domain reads KAGVTQTPRYLIKTRGQQVTLSCSPISGHRSVSWYQQTPGQGLQFLFEYFSETQRNKGNFPGRFSGRQFSNSRSEMNVSTLELGDSALYLCASTTGGMTYEQYFGPGTRLTVT.

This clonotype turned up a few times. The CDR3 reads CASTRDRGGSYGYTF. CDR3 bases: TGTGCCAGCACCCGGGACAGGGGGGGGAGCTATGGCTACACCTTC. This rearrangement joins TRBV11-2 to TRBJ1-2; 11 nucleotides align to TRBD1. CDR3 size: 15 residues. Trimming removed 7 bases from V and 4 bases from J; junction bases left unmatched: 8. Germline lookup yields CDR1 SGHAT and CDR2 FQNNGV.